A selection of T cell receptor beta chains follows, all from one sample in a study of long-term antiretroviral therapy in people with HIV. Measured with immunoSEQ multiplex PCR; TCRdb has only the in-frame clones, and not every one. In the table there are approximately 35,000 clones, more than 60% of which are singletons. This material consisted of unsorted PBMCs, taken 3.1 years after starting antiretroviral therapy. The receptors stem from a woman aged 50 to 65 with HIV. Each CDR3 is given with its conserved first and last residue. The order of the fields is D gene, clone size, J gene, V gene, CDR3 protein, CDR3 DNA. The D gene is left open where the match is weak. Only part of the rows carry a size: once, few, many, or a class if the clone is expanded.

-	-	TRBJ1-3	TRBV9	CASSQAGLPHSGNTIYF	TGTGCCAGCAGCCAAGCGGGGCTGCCCCACTCTGGAAACACCATATATTTT
TRBD1	few	TRBJ1-6	TRBV27	CASSTGQGNSPLHF	TGTGCCAGCAGTACCGGACAGGGGAATTCACCCCTCCACTTT
-	few	TRBJ2-7	TRBV10-2	CASFRDEGYEQYF	TGCGCCAGCTTCCGGGACGAGGGCTACGAGCAGTACTTC
-	once	TRBJ1-2	TRBV6-5	CASSYSAIGGGYGYTF	TGTGCCAGCAGTTACTCGGCCATCGGGGGTGGCTATGGCTACACCTTC
-	-	TRBJ1-3	TRBV9	CASSVGWVTGNTIYF	TGTGCCAGCAGCGTAGGTTGGGTTACTGGAAACACCATATATTTT
TRBD2	-	TRBJ2-3	TRBV6-5	CASSLGGITDTQYF	TGTGCCAGCAGTCTGGGGGGGATCACAGATACGCAGTATTTT
-	-	TRBJ2-2	TRBV7-9	CASSTQGSGELFF	TGTGCCAGCAGCACTCAGGGGTCCGGGGAGCTGTTTTTT
-	-	TRBJ2-3	TRBV9	CASSLGGFLTDTQYF	TGTGCCAGCAGCTTAGGGGGGTTTCTAACAGATACGCAGTATTTT
-	once	TRBJ2-7	TRBV5-5	CASSLGGAMYEQYF	TGTGCCAGCAGCCTCGGAGGGGCGATGTACGAGCAGTACTTC
TRBD2	-	TRBJ2-3	TRBV5-1	CASSPVKFGLAADTQYF	TGCGCCAGCAGCCCGGTTAAATTTGGACTAGCGGCAGATACGCAGTATTTT
-	-	TRBJ1-2	TRBV7-9	CASSLMGQNYGYTF	TGTGCCAGCAGCTTAATGGGGCAGAACTATGGCTACACCTTC
-	-	TRBJ2-7	TRBV28	CASRGRKNTNYEQYF	TGTGCCAGCAGGGGACGTAAGAATACAAACTACGAGCAGTACTTC
-	-	TRBJ2-5	TRBV20-1	CSAPKRETQYF	TGCAGTGCTCCTAAAAGGGAGACCCAGTACTTC
TRBD2	-	TRBJ2-1	TRBV18	CASSPPIPSGGGNNEQFF	TGTGCCAGCTCACCACCGATACCTAGCGGGGGGGGAAACAATGAGCAGTTCTTC